Below, 5 T cell receptor beta chains from the same sample are listed, as sequenced in a study of blood T cell repertoires in COVID-19. Profiled with immunoSEQ multiplex PCR; TCRdb holds only in-frame clones, not every one. The sample has some 96,000 clones, around 88% seen once. Material for sequencing was peripheral blood. These receptors were obtained from a human donor in a cohort sampled during active COVID-19.

The chain is built from TRBV30 and TRBJ1-1; the D is unclear. Germline values: CDR1 GTSNPN, CDR2 SVGIG (reference sequence). Between the trimmed V and J ends, which lost 0 bases and 9 bases, there was a span of 11 bases. The CDR3 runs 12 residues. Written as DNA, the CDR3 is TGTGCCTGGAGTGTCTGGAGAACTCAAGCTTTCTTT. Translated: CAWSVWRTQAFF. Complete variable domain (other parts from reference TRBV30 and TRBJ1-1): SQTIHQWPATLVQPVGSPLSLECTVEGTSNPNLYWYRQAAGRGLQLLFYSVGIGQISSEVPQNLSASRPQDRQFILSSKKLLLSDSGFYLCAWSVWRTQAFFGQGTRLTVV.

This chain connects TRBV21-1 to TRBJ2-1; whether TRBD1, the table's D call, matches the DNA was not checked. TRBV21-1 is designated a pseudogene. The CDR3 extends over 16 amino acids. CDR3 DNA sequence: TGTGCCAGCGGCTTCCAGGGGGGCGTCGGGTGGAATGAGCAGTTCTTC. Translating it yields CASGFQGGVGWNEQFF.

This chain connects TRBV9 to TRBJ1-1; D is undetermined. This CDR3 spans 14 amino acids. V gave up 3 bases and J gave up 4 bases, with 13 bases separating them. In germline, CDR1 is SGDLS, CDR2 YYNGEE. As DNA, the CDR3 is TGTGCCAGCAGCGCCGGACTGACTGTCACTGAAGCTTTCTTT. Protein product: CASSAGLTVTEAFF.

The genes are TRBV19 and TRBJ1-6, with TRBD1 matching 10 bases. The CDR3 is made up of 13 amino acids. Germline CDR1 LNHDA, CDR2 SQIVND (reference sequence). The V gene end was trimmed by 8 bases and the J gene end by 9 bases; junction bases not matched to a gene: 4. The CDR3 here is CASGQGDGSPLHF. The CDR3 DNA reads as TGTGCCAGTGGACAGGGGGATGGTTCACCCCTCCACTTT. The full variable domain, its missing parts supplied by reference TRBV19 and TRBJ1-6, is DGGITQSPKYLFRKEGQNVTLSCEQNLNHDAMYWYRQDPGQGLRLIYYSQIVNDFQKGDIAEGYSVSREKKESFPLTVTSAQKNPTAFYLCASGQGDGSPLHFGNGTRLTVT.

CDR3 sequence: CASRGQSSYNSPLHF. CDR3 nucleotides: TGTGCCAGCAGGGGACAGAGCTCCTATAATTCACCCCTCCACTTT. The genes are TRBV2 and TRBJ1-6, with TRBD1 identical over 7 bases. CDR3 length: 15 amino acids. CDR1 and CDR2 from the germline V gene are SNHLY and FYNNEI. Trimming removed 6 bases from V and 0 bases from J; junction bases left unmatched: 2.